This section outlines one T cell receptor (beta chain) sequence together with its context. Its antigen is unknown. Libraries of TCR beta came from iRepertoire HTBI primers plus Arm-PCR of CDR3 regions. TCRdb re-called the multiplex PCR reads through MiXCR, storing one row per CDR3 protein. Of 400,000 to 550,000 distinct CDR3 sequences listed, about 15% are singletons. CDR1 SGHNT and CDR2 YENEEA come from the germline V gene. This CDR3 spans 15 amino acids. The V gene lost 5 bases and the J gene lost 10 bases, with 18 bases spanning the gap. The entry originates in a study of regulatory T cells in long-lasting Graves disease. Broader study findings: Persistent disease samples used TRBV28, TRBJ1-2 and TRBJ2-5 preferentially.

Time point denoted: newly diagnosed GD, antithyroid drugs for less than 3 months. After RNA was extracted from PBMCs, the TCR library was made from it. This sample also belongs to another study, concerning T cells in Graves' hyperthyroidism and ophthalmopathy. That study adds: Hyperthyroidism in the patients, aged 18 to 65, was newly diagnosed and under 2 months in duration.

The sequence came from a woman in her twenties or thirties with Graves disease. The chain has TRBV11-3 and TRBJ1-6; D remains ambiguous. Sample: peripheral blood mononuclear cells (PBMCs), taken at new diagnosis, from a patient treated with antithyroid drugs. CDR3: CASSPGGLSGSPLHF. The CDR3 DNA sequence: TGTGCCAGCAGCCCGGGCGGGCTTAGCGGATCACCCCTCCACTTT. The full variable domain, its missing parts supplied by reference TRBV11-3 and TRBJ1-6, is EAGVVQSPRYKIIEKKQPVAFWCNPISGHNTLYWYLQNLGQGPELLIRYENEEAVDDSQLPKDRFSAERLKGVDSTLKIQPAELGDSAVYLCASSPGGLSGSPLHFGNGTRLTVT.